These 29 T cell receptor beta chains originate from one sample sequenced in a study of T cell repertoires in cytomegalovirus infection. TCRdb analysed the reads with MiXCR anew, one entry per CDR3 protein. This sample has around 440,000 distinct CDR3 sequences; approximately 10% occur once, and the top ten carry around 9.6%. The source material was PBMCs. These receptors originate from a human donor in good health (CMV status not recorded). Some clones in this sample may be carry-over from other donors' samples.

There are a few counts of this clonotype. This chain connects TRBV6-4 to TRBJ2-3; 9 positions match TRBD2. Germline V lookup: CDR1 MRHNA, CDR2 SNTAGT. This CDR3 spans 15 amino acids. The V gene end was trimmed by 3 bases and the J gene end by 3 bases; junction bases not matched to a gene: 4. The CDR3 loop reads CASSEAGGPTDTQYF. CDR3 nucleotide sequence: TGTGCCAGCAGTGAGGCGGGAGGGCCAACAGATACGCAGTATTTT.

Many counts were recorded for this clonotype. The rearrangement joins TRBV28 to TRBJ2-1; TRBD1 matches 11 bases. Germline V gives CDR1 MDHEN, CDR2 SYDVKM. The V segment lost 6 bases and the J segment 3 bases; nucleotides outside the gene matches: 4. The CDR3 contains 15 residues. The CDR3 DNA sequence: TGTGCCAGCAGATCCGGGACAGGGGGCTACAATGAGCAGTTCTTC. Translation: CASRSGTGGYNEQFF.

This clonotype has ten or more counts. J is TRBJ2-3 and V is TRBV6-5; TRBD2 aligns across 12 bases. V lost 7 bases, J lost 0 bases, and 5 bases stayed unmatched. CDR1 and CDR2 from the germline V gene are MNHEY and SVGAGI. The CDR3 length is 16 residues. CDR3: CASNRGTSGSTDTQYF. The CDR3 DNA reads as TGTGCCAGCAACCGAGGGACTAGCGGGAGCACAGATACGCAGTATTTT.

This rearrangement joins TRBV4-1 to TRBJ1-5; D unclear. This CDR3 comprises 14 residues. Germline loops: CDR1 MGHRA, CDR2 YSYEKL. With 8 bases removed from V and 5 bases from J, the gap between germline ends came to 16 bases. DNA of the CDR3: TGCGCCAGCGCAACGGGGAAGCTAGATCAGCCCCAGCATTTT. Protein: CASATGKLDQPQHF.

This clonotype was recorded at least ten times. V gene TRBV27 combines with J gene TRBJ2-4; no definite D call. CDR1 is MNHEY and CDR2 is SMNVEV in the germline V gene (reference sequence). The CDR3 is 14 residues long. With 3 bases removed from V and 2 bases from J, the gap between germline ends came to 8 bases. In DNA form, the CDR3 reads TGTGCCAGCAGTTTTTTGGAAACCAAAAACATTCAGTACTTC. Translating gives CASSFLETKNIQYF.

This clonotype was observed many times. The chain recombines TRBV12-3 or TRBV12-4 with TRBJ1-6; D call uncertain. The CDR3 runs to 15 residues. V was cut by 5 bases and J by 0 bases, with 8 bases left in between. The CDR3 DNA reads as TGTGCCAGCAGTCCTCAGATCTCCTATAATTCACCCCTCCACTTT. Protein sequence: CASSPQISYNSPLHF.

The chain uses TRBV20-1 and TRBJ1-6; D unresolved. Per the germline V gene, CDR1 is DFQATT and CDR2 is SNEGSKA (reference sequence). Trimming took off 3 bases at V and 7 bases at J, with 10 bases between the two ends. There are 13 residues in the CDR3. CDR3 nucleotide sequence: TGCAGTGCTAGGGGCGGTGAGAATTCACCCCTCCACTTT. As protein: CSARGGENSPLHF.

The sample holds many counts of this clonotype. The chain has TRBV2 and TRBJ2-5, with 10 bases identical to TRBD1. Germline CDR1 SNHLY, CDR2 FYNNEI. CDR3 size: 14 residues. V lost 7 bases, J lost 4 bases, and 6 bases stayed unmatched. CDR3 amino acids: CASTGQGVSETQYF. CDR3 nucleotides: TGTGCCAGCACCGGACAGGGGGTCTCAGAGACCCAGTACTTC.

This clonotype has a handful of counts. This chain uses TRBV29-1 with TRBJ2-5; TRBD2 aligns across 10 bases. Germline trimming cut 5 bases from V and 5 bases from J; bases unmatched to any gene: 14. Germline values: CDR1 SQVTM, CDR2 ANQGSEA. This CDR3 has 16 amino acids. The CDR3 reads CSVIPPSGSPSETQYF. The CDR3 nucleotides are TGCAGCGTTATACCCCCTAGCGGGAGCCCGTCGGAGACCCAGTACTTC.

This clonotype was detected many times. The chain carries TRBV7-8 and TRBJ2-5; 9 bases are shared with TRBD2. CDR1 SGHVS and CDR2 FQNEAQ come from the germline V gene. This CDR3 contains 17 residues. V dropped 0 bases and J dropped 5; count of bases not matched to a gene: 10. CDR3 in amino acids: CASSLALAGSSGETQYF. The CDR3 DNA sequence: TGTGCCAGCAGCTTAGCACTAGCGGGCTCCTCAGGGGAGACCCAGTACTTC.

The chain joins TRBV28 to TRBJ2-7, with D possibly being TRBD2 (6 bases). Germline lookup yields CDR1 MDHEN and CDR2 SYDVKM. V was clipped by 7 bases and J by 2 bases, with 21 bases between them. CDR3 length: 16 residues. The CDR3 DNA reads TGTGCCAGCATGGCAAAGGGACGGGAGACCCCCTACGAGCAGTACTTC. Its protein product is CASMAKGRETPYEQYF. Drawing the rest from reference TRBV28 and TRBJ2-7, the complete variable domain is DVKVTQSSRYLVKRTGEKVFLECVQDMDHENMFWYRQDPGLGLRLIYFSYDVKMKEKGDIPEGYSVSREKKERFSLILESASTNQTSMYLCASMAKGRETPYEQYFGPGTRLTVT.

This clonotype showed up just a few times. The chain couples TRBV6-2 or TRBV6-3 to TRBJ2-7; 10 bases agree with TRBD1. V lost 6 bases, J lost 2 bases, and 10 bases stayed unmatched. The CDR3 is 16 amino acids. Germline V gene data show CDR1 as MNHEY and CDR2 as SVGEGT. The DNA of the CDR3 is TGTGCCAGCAGCGACCTCCCGGGACAGGGGACCTACGAGCAGTACTTC. Amino acid sequence: CASSDLPGQGTYEQYF.

This clonotype was recorded at least ten times. This chain links TRBV11-2 with TRBJ2-5; no clear D gene. Per the germline V gene, CDR1 is SGHAT and CDR2 is FQNNGV. The CDR3 consists of 14 residues. V was trimmed by 2 bases and J by 0 bases, leaving 7 bases between them. The CDR3 coding sequence is TGTGCCAGCAGCTTATCGGCGTACCAAGAGACCCAGTACTTC. This encodes CASSLSAYQETQYF.

Many counts were recorded for this clonotype. The rearrangement links TRBV24-1 to TRBJ2-2, with D hard to call. The CDR3 extends over 15 amino acids. Germline V gene lookup returns CDR1 KGHDR and CDR2 SFDVKD. Trimming pared 0 bases from V and 4 bases from J, leaving 8 bases between. Written as DNA, the CDR3 is TGTGCCACCAGTGATTTGGGTCAGCTCACCGGGGAGCTGTTTTTT. It yields the protein CATSDLGQLTGELFF.

The sample holds a few counts of this clonotype. This rearrangement joins TRBV11-3 to TRBJ1-6; 7 bases are shared with TRBD1. After removal of 8 bases from V and 9 bases from J, the junction contained 7 bases not matched to a gene. Germline V gives CDR1 SGHNT, CDR2 YENEEA. This CDR3 is 13 amino acids long. CDR3 sequence reads: CASLRGGSSPLHF. The CDR3 nucleotides read TGTGCCAGCCTAAGAGGGGGCTCTTCACCCCTCCACTTT.

The chain combines TRBV3-1 with TRBJ2-1; D tentatively fits TRBD1 or TRBD2 (5 bases each). The germline V gene has CDR1 LGHDT and CDR2 YNNKEL (reference sequence). Trimming pared 3 bases from V and 5 bases from J, leaving 11 bases between. This CDR3 has 14 residues. CDR3 in amino acids: CASSQGLAHNEQFF. In nucleotides, the CDR3 is TGTGCCAGCAGCCAGGGGCTAGCCCACAATGAGCAGTTCTTC.

This clonotype has ten or more counts. The chain is built from TRBV12-3 or TRBV12-4 and TRBJ1-1; tentatively, D is TRBD1 (6 bases). The V gene lost 4 bases and the J gene lost 10 bases, with 13 bases spanning the gap. The CDR3 contains 12 residues. The CDR3 here is CASSYGQIGAFF. CDR3 DNA: TGTGCCAGCAGTTATGGACAGATTGGAGCTTTCTTT.

This chain joins TRBV20-1 and TRBJ2-1; 11 bases fit TRBD2. The CDR3 is 16 amino acids. Trimming took 0 bases from V and 9 from J; bases not matched to a gene: 10. Germline V gives CDR1 DFQATT, CDR2 SNEGSKA (reference sequence). CDR3 region: CSARDRTSGSMGEQFF. The CDR3 bases are TGCAGTGCTAGAGATCGTACTAGCGGGAGTATGGGTGAGCAGTTCTTC.

This clonotype was seen at least ten times. The chain employs TRBV7-9 and TRBJ1-6; D ambiguous. Germline V gene sequence: CDR1 SEHNR, CDR2 FQNEAQ (reference sequence). Trimming stripped 4 bases from V and 0 bases from J, with 10 bases between. The CDR3 has 16 residues. The CDR3 DNA reads as TGTGCCAGCAGCTACGGAACAGTCTCCTATAATTCACCCCTCCACTTT. Translating it yields CASSYGTVSYNSPLHF.

This clonotype has ten or more counts. The CDR3 DNA reads TGTGCCAGCAGCTTAAACAGGAAATATGGCTACACCTTC. The encoded protein is CASSLNRKYGYTF. This rearrangement joins TRBV7-2 to TRBJ1-2; TRBD1 is a possible D gene (5 bases). Trimming shortened V by 2 bases and J by 5 bases, and 9 bases separated the two germline ends. This CDR3 comprises 13 residues. The germline V gene has CDR1 SGHTA and CDR2 FQGNSA.

The chain has TRBV7-6 and TRBJ2-7; D possibly matches TRBD1 or TRBD2 (5 bases each). The CDR3 is made up of 15 amino acids. The germline gives CDR1 SGHVS, CDR2 FNYEAQ. V shed 8 bases and J shed 3 bases, with 20 bases lying between them. Here the CDR3 DNA reads TGTGCCAGCGGGACCTCTTGGGGAGAGGACTACGAGCAGTACTTC. Translated: CASGTSWGEDYEQYF.

This chain joins TRBV30 and TRBJ1-5; D not resolved. CDR3 length equals 13 residues. Between the trimmed V and J ends, which lost 3 bases and 3 bases, there was a span of 9 bases. Germline loops: CDR1 GTSNPN, CDR2 SVGIG (reference sequence). The CDR3 sequence is CAWSPHPNQPQHF. The CDR3 coding sequence is TGTGCCTGGAGCCCGCACCCCAATCAGCCCCAGCATTTT.

This clonotype was detected only a few times. The rearrangement links TRBV20-1 to TRBJ2-3, with D uncertain. V lost 7 bases and J 2 bases, leaving 4 bases between the germline ends. The V gene's germline CDR1 is DFQATT and CDR2 SNEGSKA (reference sequence). The CDR3 extends over 10 amino acids. CDR3 DNA: TGCAGTGTTTACACAGATACGCAGTATTTT. Its protein is CSVYTDTQYF.

This clonotype was counted at least ten times. The rearrangement joins TRBV7-3 to TRBJ2-3; 16 nucleotides match TRBD2. The CDR3 is made up of 16 amino acids. The germline V gene encodes CDR1 SGHTA and CDR2 FQGTGA. V shed 5 bases and J 5 bases; nucleotides not matched to a gene: 4. CDR3 sequence (DNA): TGTGCCAGCAGCGAGGGACTAGCGGGAGGGAGAGATACGCAGTATTTT. Its translation is CASSEGLAGGRDTQYF.

The CDR3 protein is CASRGGPGANVLTF. CDR3 bases: TGTGCCAGCAGGGGGGGACCTGGGGCCAACGTCCTGACTTTC. The rearrangement links TRBV2 to TRBJ2-6, with a possible D match to TRBD2 (6 bases). The V end was cut by 6 bases, the J end by 2 bases, with 8 bases between. Germline CDR1 is SNHLY and CDR2 is FYNNEI. The CDR3 sequence is 14 residues long.

This clonotype was seen at least ten times. This sequence joins TRBV7-8 and TRBJ1-5, with unresolved D. CDR3 length equals 15 residues. CDR1 and CDR2 from the germline V gene are SGHVS and FQNEAQ. Trimming cost V 1 base and J 0 bases, with 7 bases left between them. The CDR3 here is CASSLGVDSNQPQHF. The CDR3 DNA is TGTGCCAGCAGCTTAGGCGTTGATAGCAATCAGCCCCAGCATTTT.

A few counts support this clonotype. This chain links TRBV29-1 with TRBJ2-7; D possibly corresponds to TRBD1 (6 bases). The CDR3 sequence is 16 residues long. Germline values: CDR1 SQVTM, CDR2 ANQGSEA. The V end lost 4 bases, the J end lost 7 bases, and 26 bases lay between the germline ends. The CDR3 here is CSVVGYQGSFLGEQYF. As DNA, the CDR3 is TGCAGCGTTGTAGGGTACCAGGGGAGTTTCTTGGGGGAGCAGTACTTC.

The gene calls are TRBV18 and TRBJ1-2, with no clear D. CDR3 size: 16 residues. Germline values: CDR1 KGHSH, CDR2 LQKENI. V lost 4 bases and J 2 bases, leaving 17 bases between the germline ends. The CDR3 protein is CASSLLATDFNYGYTF. The CDR3 bases are TGTGCCAGCTCACTCTTGGCAACGGATTTCAACTATGGCTACACCTTC.

The chain joins TRBV6-2 or TRBV6-3 to TRBJ2-5, with no clear D. The CDR3 is 13 residues long. Trimming removed 5 bases at V and 5 bases at J, with 12 bases between. Per the germline V gene, CDR1 is MNHEY and CDR2 is SVGEGT. The CDR3: CASSIHSSETQYF. In DNA, the CDR3 is TGTGCCAGCAGTATTCACTCCTCGGAGACCCAGTACTTC.